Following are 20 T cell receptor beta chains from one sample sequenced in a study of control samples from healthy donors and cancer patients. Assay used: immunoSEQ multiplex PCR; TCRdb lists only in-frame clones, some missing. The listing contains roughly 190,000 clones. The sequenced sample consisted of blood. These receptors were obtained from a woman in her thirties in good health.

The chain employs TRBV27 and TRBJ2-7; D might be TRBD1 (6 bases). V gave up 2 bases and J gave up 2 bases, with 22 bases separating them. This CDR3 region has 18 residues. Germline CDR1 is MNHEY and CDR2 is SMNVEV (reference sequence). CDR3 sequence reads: CASSLNAPYAGTTYEQYF. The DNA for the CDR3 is TGTGCCAGCAGTTTAAATGCACCTTACGCCGGGACAACCTACGAGCAGTACTTC.

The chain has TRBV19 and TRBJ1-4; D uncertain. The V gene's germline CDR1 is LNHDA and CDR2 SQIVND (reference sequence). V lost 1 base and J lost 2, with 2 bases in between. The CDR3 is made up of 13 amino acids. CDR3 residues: CASSIVTNEKLFF. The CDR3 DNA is TGTGCCAGTAGTATAGTGACTAATGAAAAACTGTTTTTT.

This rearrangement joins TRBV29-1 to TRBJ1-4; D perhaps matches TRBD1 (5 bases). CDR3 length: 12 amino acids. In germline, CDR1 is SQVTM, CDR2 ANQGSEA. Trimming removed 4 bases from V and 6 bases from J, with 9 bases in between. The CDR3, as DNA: TGCAGCGTTGGGGGACTAGATGAAAAACTGTTTTTT. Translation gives CSVGGLDEKLFF.

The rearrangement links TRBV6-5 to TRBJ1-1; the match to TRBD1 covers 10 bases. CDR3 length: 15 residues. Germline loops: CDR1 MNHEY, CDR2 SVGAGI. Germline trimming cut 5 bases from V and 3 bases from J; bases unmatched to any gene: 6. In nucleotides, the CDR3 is TGTGCCAGCAGTCTGGACAGGGGGGTTGACACTGAAGCTTTCTTT. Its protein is CASSLDRGVDTEAFF.

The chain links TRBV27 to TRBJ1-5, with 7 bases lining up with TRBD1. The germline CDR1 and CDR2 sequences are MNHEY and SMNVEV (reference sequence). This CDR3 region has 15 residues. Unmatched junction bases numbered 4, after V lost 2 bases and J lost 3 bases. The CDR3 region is CASSLRTGYNQPQHF. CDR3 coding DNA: TGTGCCAGCAGTTTACGGACAGGCTACAATCAGCCCCAGCATTTT.

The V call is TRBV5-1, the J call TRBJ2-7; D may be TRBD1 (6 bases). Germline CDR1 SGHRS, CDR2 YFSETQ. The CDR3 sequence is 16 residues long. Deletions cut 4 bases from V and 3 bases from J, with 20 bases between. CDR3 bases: TGCGCCAGCAGCCCCCACCCCGACAGGCTCATCTACGAGCAGTACTTC. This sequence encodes CASSPHPDRLIYEQYF.

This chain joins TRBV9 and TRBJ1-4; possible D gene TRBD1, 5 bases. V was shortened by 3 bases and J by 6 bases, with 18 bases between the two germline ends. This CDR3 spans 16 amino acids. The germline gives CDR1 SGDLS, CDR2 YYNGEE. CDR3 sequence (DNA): TGTGCCAGCAGCGCCACCACGACAGTAAAAGATGAAAAACTGTTTTTT. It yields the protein CASSATTTVKDEKLFF.

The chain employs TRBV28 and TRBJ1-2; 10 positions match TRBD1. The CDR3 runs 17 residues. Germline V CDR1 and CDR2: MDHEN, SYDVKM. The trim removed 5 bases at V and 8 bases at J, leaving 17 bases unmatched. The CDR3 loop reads CASSPRLPGQGMRGYTF. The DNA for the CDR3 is TGTGCCAGCAGTCCAAGACTACCGGGACAGGGGATGAGGGGCTACACCTTC.

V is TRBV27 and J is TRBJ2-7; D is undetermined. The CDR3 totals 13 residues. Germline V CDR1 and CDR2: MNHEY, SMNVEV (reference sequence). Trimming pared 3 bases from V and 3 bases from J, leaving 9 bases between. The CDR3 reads CASSLRVFYEQYF. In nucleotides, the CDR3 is TGTGCCAGCAGTTTGCGTGTTTTCTACGAGCAGTACTTC.

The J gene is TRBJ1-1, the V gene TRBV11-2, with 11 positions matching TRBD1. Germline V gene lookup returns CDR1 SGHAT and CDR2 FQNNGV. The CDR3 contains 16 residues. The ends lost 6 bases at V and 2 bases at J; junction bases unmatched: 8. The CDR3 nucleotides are TGTGCCAGCAGGCCTGGGACAGGGGGGTTTAACACTGAAGCTTTCTTT. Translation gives CASRPGTGGFNTEAFF.

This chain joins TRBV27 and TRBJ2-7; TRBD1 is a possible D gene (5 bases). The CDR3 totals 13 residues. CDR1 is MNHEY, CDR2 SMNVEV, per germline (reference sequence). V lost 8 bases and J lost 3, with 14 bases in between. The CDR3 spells CASRRAGYYEQYF. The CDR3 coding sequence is TGTGCCAGCCGCCGAGCAGGGTACTACGAGCAGTACTTC.

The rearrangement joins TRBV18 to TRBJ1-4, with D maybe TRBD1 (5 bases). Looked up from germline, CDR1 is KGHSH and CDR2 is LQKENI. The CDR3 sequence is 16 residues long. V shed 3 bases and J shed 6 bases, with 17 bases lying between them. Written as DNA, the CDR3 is TGTGCCAGCTCACCCCCGGGAACGCTGGGGGATGAAAAACTGTTTTTT. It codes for CASSPPGTLGDEKLFF.

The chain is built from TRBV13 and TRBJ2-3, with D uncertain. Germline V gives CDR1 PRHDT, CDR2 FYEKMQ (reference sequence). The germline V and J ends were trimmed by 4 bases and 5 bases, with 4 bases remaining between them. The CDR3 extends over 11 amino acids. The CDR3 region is CASSSRDTQYF. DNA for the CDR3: TGTGCCAGCAGCTCTAGAGATACGCAGTATTTT.

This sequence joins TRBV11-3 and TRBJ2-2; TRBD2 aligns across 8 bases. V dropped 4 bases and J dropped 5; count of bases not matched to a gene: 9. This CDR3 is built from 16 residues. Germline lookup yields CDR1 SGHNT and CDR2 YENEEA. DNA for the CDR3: TGTGCCAGCAGCTCGCTAGCGGGCTTAGGGACCGGGGAGCTGTTTTTT. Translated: CASSSLAGLGTGELFF.

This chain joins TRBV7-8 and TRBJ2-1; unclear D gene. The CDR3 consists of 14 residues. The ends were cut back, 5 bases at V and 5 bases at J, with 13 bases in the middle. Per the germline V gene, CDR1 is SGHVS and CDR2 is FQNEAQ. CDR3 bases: TGTGCCAGCAGCCCCCAAGGTACTCACAATGAGCAGTTCTTC. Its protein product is CASSPQGTHNEQFF.

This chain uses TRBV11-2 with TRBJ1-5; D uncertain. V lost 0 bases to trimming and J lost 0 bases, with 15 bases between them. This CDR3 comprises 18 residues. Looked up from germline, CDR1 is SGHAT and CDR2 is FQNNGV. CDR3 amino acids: CASSLDLSRGVSNQPQHF. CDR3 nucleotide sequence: TGTGCCAGCAGCTTAGACCTCTCTCGAGGAGTTAGCAATCAGCCCCAGCATTTT. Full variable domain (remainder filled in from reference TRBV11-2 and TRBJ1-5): EAGVAQSPRYKIIEKRQSVAFWCNPISGHATLYWYQQILGQGPKLLIQFQNNGVVDDSQLPKDRFSAERLKGVDSTLKIQPAKLEDSAVYLCASSLDLSRGVSNQPQHFGDGTRLSIL.

The CDR3 DNA sequence: TGTGCCAGTAGTGCCCTCTCGGGTAAGGTAGAGCAGTACTTC. Residues: CASSALSGKVEQYF. The chain uses TRBV19 and TRBJ2-7; D uncertain. This CDR3 contains 14 residues. Germline CDR1 is LNHDA and CDR2 is SQIVND (reference sequence). The ends were cut back, 5 bases at V and 7 bases at J, with 18 bases in the middle.

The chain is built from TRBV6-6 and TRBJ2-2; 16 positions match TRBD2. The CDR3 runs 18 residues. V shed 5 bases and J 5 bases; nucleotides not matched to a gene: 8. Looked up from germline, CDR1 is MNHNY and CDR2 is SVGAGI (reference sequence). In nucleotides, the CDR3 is TGTGCCAGCAGTCAGGGACTAGCGGGGGGGCAATGGACCGGGGAGCTGTTTTTT. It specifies CASSQGLAGGQWTGELFF.

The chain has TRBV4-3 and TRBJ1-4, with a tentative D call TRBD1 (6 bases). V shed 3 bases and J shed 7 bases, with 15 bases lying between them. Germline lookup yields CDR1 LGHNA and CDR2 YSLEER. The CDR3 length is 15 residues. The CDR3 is CASSHLRGGSEKLFF. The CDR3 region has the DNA TGCGCCAGCAGCCACCTCAGGGGTGGAAGTGAAAAACTGTTTTTT.

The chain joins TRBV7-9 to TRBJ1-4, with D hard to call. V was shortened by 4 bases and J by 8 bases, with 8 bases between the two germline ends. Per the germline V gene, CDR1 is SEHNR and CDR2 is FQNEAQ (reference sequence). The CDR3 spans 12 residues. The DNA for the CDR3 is TGTGCCAGCAGCTACGTTGGGGAAAAACTGTTTTTT. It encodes CASSYVGEKLFF.